The present entry profiles one TCR beta chain with its context. Antigen specificity is unknown. These data are taken from a study of type 1 regulatory T cells. Overall study: This in vitro CD4 product, T-allo10, is enriched for Tr1 cells and alloantigen-specific. Whole-study results and caveats: Compared with non-type 1 regulatory T cells, type 1 regulatory T cells showed a more restricted TCR repertoire.

Using its own MiXCR run on the reads, TCRdb lists one record per CDR3 protein. This sample has 60,000 to 70,000 distinct CDR3 sequences, with around 49% found just once. The CDR3 has 14 amino acids. With 3 bases removed from V and 0 bases from J, the gap between germline ends came to 8 bases. The chain uses TRBV12-3 or TRBV12-4 and TRBJ1-1; D uncertain. The sequenced material came from cultured non-Tr1 T cells, either the whole culture or a sorted T cell fraction (not recorded which). The origin of this receptor is a human donor in good health. The CDR3 loop is CASSFGSMNTEAFF. The DNA of the CDR3 is TGTGCCAGCAGTTTTGGTAGCATGAACACTGAAGCTTTCTTT.